This TCR beta chain was recorded in a study of blood T cell repertoires in COVID-19. Overall study: COVID-19 samples, acute and convalescent, were from the United States, Italy and Spain. Sample material is recorded as cDNA or gDNA derived from T cells, B-cell-depleted T cells, or PBMCs.

Source study methods: Estimated nucleated cell counts came from reference gene primer amplification. Assay: immunoSEQ multiplex PCR; the TCRdb copy retains only in-frame clones and omits some. The DNA was the basis for D and trimming; V, J and clone size are from that table. The sample has 70,000 to 90,000 clones, 75% to 90% seen once. The length of the CDR3 is 13 residues. Per germline, CDR1 SGHAT and CDR2 FQNNGV. Unmatched junction bases numbered 3, after V lost 1 base and J lost 8 bases. The rearrangement uses TRBV11-2 and TRBJ1-1, with 8 bases lining up with TRBD1. The sample taken for sequencing was peripheral blood. The receptor's source is a man aged 55-75 years with acute or convalescent COVID-19. CDR3 sequence reads: CASSLARTGEAFF. CDR3 sequence (DNA): TGTGCCAGCAGCTTAGCGCGGACAGGGGAAGCTTTCTTT.